Shown below are 26 T cell receptor beta chains from a single sample sequenced in a study of patients and donors after allogeneic stem cell transplantation (dated by TCRdb to 2018 to 2021). Libraries were made using RT-PCR. Instrument on record: NextSeq 550. In TCRdb, the public reads were trimmed at Q25 with fastp and aligned with MiXCR, with productive beta chains retained. Every distinct CDR3 protein forms one entry, paired with its most common genes and DNA. Here the sample has 98,000 or so distinct CDR3 sequences; over 30% occur a single time. The ten largest account for around 27% of the sample. The source material was blood, either unsorted or a sorted T cell fraction (not recorded which). These receptors originate from a human donor who was either an allogeneic HSCT recipient or a stem cell or donor lymphocyte infusion donor (not recorded which). It is not recorded whose cells these are; they may come from a transplant donor.

This clonotype was counted only a few times. The junction does not match germline at one end; this may be a read error. The chain combines TRBV6-2 or TRBV6-3 with TRBJ1-5; TRBD1 agrees at 7 bases. The CDR3 is 15 amino acids. Germline values: CDR1 MNHEY, CDR2 SVGEGT. CDR3: CASSHSTGRNQPQHF. The DNA for the CDR3 is TGTGCCAGCAGTCACTCGACAGGGCGCAATCAGCCCCAGCATTTT.

The chain links TRBV4-3 to TRBJ2-1; D gene unclear. The CDR3 contains 16 residues. The V end lost 3 bases, the J end lost 6 bases, and 18 bases lay between the germline ends. In germline, CDR1 is LGHNA, CDR2 YSLEER. CDR3 coding DNA: TGCGCCAGCAGCCACCGACCAGGCTCGTCAGGCAATGAGCAGTTCTTC. This encodes CASSHRPGSSGNEQFF.

The rearrangement joins TRBV3-1 to TRBJ2-4, with 12 bases fitting TRBD2. Germline CDR1 is LGHDT and CDR2 is YNNKEL (reference sequence). This CDR3 region has 16 residues. Losses at the gene ends were 5 bases for V and 7 bases for J; bases not matched to a gene: 9. The CDR3, as DNA: TGTGCCAGCAGCGAAGGACTAGCGGGGATTATGAACATTCAGTACTTC. It codes for CASSEGLAGIMNIQYF. Combining the CDR3 with reference TRBV3-1 and TRBJ2-4 gives the whole variable domain DTAVSQTPKYLVTQMGNDKSIKCEQNLGHDTMYWYKQDSKKFLKIMFSYNNKELIINETVPNRFSPKSPDKAHLNLHINSLELGDSAVYFCASSEGLAGIMNIQYFGAGTRLSVL.

This clonotype was picked up many times. This chain connects TRBV29-1 to TRBJ1-2; D unclear. Between the trimmed V and J ends, which lost 4 bases and 8 bases, there was a span of 14 bases. CDR3 length: 12 residues. In germline, CDR1 is SQVTM, CDR2 ANQGSEA. CDR3 DNA: TGCAGCGTTGCCGCCCCCACGGGGGGCTACACCTTC. Translating it yields CSVAAPTGGYTF.

The rearrangement joins TRBV24-1 to TRBJ2-2, with 10 bases that match TRBD1. This CDR3 spans 16 amino acids. Germline CDR1 reads KGHDR; CDR2 reads SFDVKD. The V gene end was trimmed by 4 bases and the J gene end by 6 bases; junction bases not matched to a gene: 7. The CDR3 DNA reads TGTGCCACCAGTGACCCCGGGACAGGGGTGGCCGGGGAGCTGTTTTTT. It codes for CATSDPGTGVAGELFF.

Here the CDR3 DNA reads TGCGCCAGCAGCCATTACGTACGAAGGGAGACCCAGTACTTC. Its translation: CASSHYVRRETQYF. This sequence joins TRBV4-3 and TRBJ2-5; D not resolved. The germline V and J ends were trimmed by 3 bases and 5 bases, with 13 bases remaining between them. This CDR3 has 14 amino acids. CDR1 is LGHNA, CDR2 YSLEER, per germline.

This clonotype was counted between two and nine times. The chain employs TRBV12-3 or TRBV12-4 and TRBJ2-3; 7 nucleotides align to TRBD2. The CDR3 loop spans 15 amino acids. V trimming: 6 bases; J trimming: 2 bases; junction bases outside the gene matches: 8. The CDR3: CASRASGIFTDTQYF. The CDR3, as DNA: TGTGCCAGCAGGGCGAGCGGGATCTTCACAGATACGCAGTATTTT.

The V call is TRBV20-1, the J call TRBJ1-2, with 7 bases fitting TRBD1. After removal of 1 base from V and 8 bases from J, the junction contained 1 base not matched to a gene. Germline CDR1 and CDR2: DFQATT and SNEGSKA (reference sequence). There are 11 residues in the CDR3. This CDR3 reads CSARGGQGYTF. The CDR3 DNA follows: TGCAGTGCTAGAGGGGGACAGGGCTACACCTTC.

The V and J genes are TRBV12-3 or TRBV12-4 and TRBJ1-1, with TRBD1 identical over 7 bases. With V trimmed by 4 bases and J by 6 bases, 5 bases remained unmatched. This CDR3 is built from 13 residues. CDR3 nucleotide sequence: TGTGCCAGCAGTTACAGGGGAATAGCTGAAGCTTTCTTT. This gives the protein CASSYRGIAEAFF.

Only a few counts were recorded for this clonotype. V gene TRBV7-9 combines with J gene TRBJ2-1, with 12 bases matching TRBD2. The CDR3 totals 16 residues. Germline V CDR1 and CDR2: SEHNR, FQNEAQ (reference sequence). V lost 4 bases, J lost 6 bases, and 7 bases stayed unmatched. The CDR3 protein is CASSSPSGRAINEQFF. Here the CDR3 DNA reads TGTGCCAGCAGCTCACCTAGCGGGAGGGCCATCAATGAGCAGTTCTTC.

A few counts support this clonotype. The chain's CDR3 is CASSLTQLGTEAFF. Here the CDR3 DNA reads TGTGCCAGCAGTTTGACACAGTTGGGCACTGAAGCTTTCTTT. The chain employs TRBV12-3 or TRBV12-4 and TRBJ1-1; no definite D call. The V end lost 3 bases, the J end lost 4 bases, and 12 bases lay between the germline ends. The CDR3 extends over 14 amino acids.

This clonotype has ten or more counts. This sequence joins TRBV12-3 or TRBV12-4 and TRBJ1-1; possible D gene TRBD1, 5 bases. Trimming left V 5 bases short and J 0 bases short, with 10 bases between. There are 14 residues in the CDR3. CDR3 protein: CASSVQAMNTEAFF. CDR3 nucleotides: TGTGCCAGCAGTGTACAGGCGATGAACACTGAAGCTTTCTTT.

This clonotype was detected only a few times. The rearrangement joins TRBV7-9 to TRBJ1-3, with no clear D. V was shortened by 2 bases and J by 0 bases, with 11 bases between the two germline ends. The CDR3 is 16 residues long. The germline V gene has CDR1 SEHNR and CDR2 FQNEAQ (reference sequence). DNA for the CDR3: TGTGCCAGCAGCTTACGTCTACAGCTCTCTGGAAACACCATATATTTT. It codes for CASSLRLQLSGNTIYF.

J is TRBJ1-1 and V is TRBV12-3 or TRBV12-4; a possible D gene is TRBD1 (5 bases). CDR3 size: 14 residues. Trimming took off 3 bases at V and 2 bases at J, with 10 bases between the two ends. This CDR3 is CASSLLTVNTEAFF. CDR3 nucleotide sequence: TGTGCCAGCAGTTTGCTGACAGTCAACACTGAAGCTTTCTTT.

J is TRBJ2-3 and V is TRBV9, with TRBD2 matching 11 bases. With V trimmed by 3 bases and J by 1 base, 4 bases remained unmatched. Germline lookup yields CDR1 SGDLS and CDR2 YYNGEE. CDR3 size: 16 residues. In nucleotides, the CDR3 is TGTGCCAGCAGCGCGGGACTAGCGGAACGCACAGATACGCAGTATTTT. Translating gives CASSAGLAERTDTQYF.

The gene calls are TRBV6-2 or TRBV6-3 and TRBJ2-7; 11 nucleotides match TRBD1. The CDR3 spans 14 residues. V lost 6 bases to trimming and J lost 3 bases; unmatched junction nucleotides: 4. Germline V CDR1 and CDR2: MNHEY, SVGEGT. CDR3 nucleotides: TGTGCCAGCAGCCGGACAGGGGGCGTCTACGAGCAGTACTTC. It specifies CASSRTGGVYEQYF.

The V call is TRBV5-6, the J call TRBJ2-7; no clear D. Deletions cut 1 base from V and 3 bases from J, with 11 bases between. The CDR3 is 14 amino acids. The germline V gene has CDR1 SGHDT and CDR2 YYEEEE. CDR3 sequence (DNA): TGTGCCAGCAGCTTGCGCAGACGCGGCTACGAGCAGTACTTC. Its translation: CASSLRRRGYEQYF.

This clonotype has just one count. CDR3 in DNA: TGTGCCAGCAGTTTATTAAGGTGGCGGACAGGGGGCAATGAGCAGTTCTTC. Protein sequence: CASSLLRWRTGGNEQFF. The chain uses TRBV28 and TRBJ2-1; 10 nucleotides match TRBD1. Trimming removed 1 base from V and 6 bases from J; junction bases left unmatched: 9. The length of the CDR3 is 17 residues. Germline V gene lookup returns CDR1 MDHEN and CDR2 SYDVKM.

On this clonotype: The junction does not match germline at one end; this may be a read error. The V call is TRBV6-5, the J call TRBJ2-2; TRBD1 matches 10 bases. Per the germline V gene, CDR1 is MNHEY and CDR2 is SVGAGI. The CDR3 is made up of 16 amino acids. Written as DNA, the CDR3 is TGTGCCAGCAGGCCGACAGGGGGCCTACACACCGGTGAGCTGTTTTTT. It translates to CASRPTGGLHTGELFF.

This clonotype was counted a few times. V usage is TRBV29-1 and J usage is TRBJ1-1, with D uncertain. CDR3 length: 12 amino acids. Germline loops: CDR1 SQVTM, CDR2 ANQGSEA. V dropped 3 bases and J dropped 5 bases, with 10 bases sitting between them. CDR3 DNA: TGCAGCGTTGAGCCCCAGATTACTGAAGCTTTCTTT. Amino acid sequence: CSVEPQITEAFF.

For the CDR3, the DNA is TGCAGCGTTGATGGAGCGACCCAAGAGACCCAGTACTTC. Encoded protein: CSVDGATQETQYF. The chain is built from TRBV29-1 and TRBJ2-5; D ambiguous. Trimming pared 3 bases from V and 1 base from J, leaving 9 bases between. The length of the CDR3 is 13 residues. Germline V gene data show CDR1 as SQVTM and CDR2 as ANQGSEA. Together with reference TRBV29-1 and TRBJ2-5, the CDR3 gives the full variable domain: SAVISQKPSRDICQRGTSLTIQCQVDSQVTMMFWYRQQPGQSLTLIATANQGSEATYESGFVIDKFPISRPNLTFSTLTVSNMSPEDSSIYLCSVDGATQETQYFGPGTRLLVL.

This chain connects TRBV7-2 to TRBJ2-1; D is perhaps TRBD1 (7 bases). Germline CDR1 and CDR2: SGHTA and FQGNSA. This CDR3 region has 15 residues. Trimming pared 5 bases from V and 0 bases from J, leaving 11 bases between. The CDR3 here is CASSPGGSSYNEQFF. The CDR3 DNA follows: TGTGCCAGCAGCCCAGGGGGGAGCTCCTACAATGAGCAGTTCTTC.

Only a few counts were recorded for this clonotype. The chain employs TRBV5-5 and TRBJ1-6; 11 bases match TRBD1. The CDR3 consists of 16 residues. V trimming: 5 bases; J trimming: 14 bases; junction bases outside the gene matches: 15. Germline CDR1 and CDR2: SGHKS and YYEKEE (reference sequence). CDR3 region: CASRYGQGASTGALHF. In DNA, the CDR3 is TGTGCCAGCAGATATGGACAGGGGGCCTCTACAGGGGCCCTCCACTTT.

The chain has TRBV4-1 and TRBJ2-5; tentative D call: TRBD2 (6 bases). The germline gives CDR1 MGHRA, CDR2 YSYEKL. The length of the CDR3 is 12 residues. The germline V and J ends were trimmed by 9 bases and 7 bases, with 15 bases remaining between them. The CDR3 DNA sequence: TGCGCCAGTTCCGTACCCGGGGGGACCCAGTACTTC. Protein product: CASSVPGGTQYF.

This clonotype was counted only a few times. V gene TRBV24-1 combines with J gene TRBJ1-2, with TRBD1 identical over 9 bases. The V gene's germline CDR1 is KGHDR and CDR2 SFDVKD. The CDR3 runs 17 residues. Trimming removed 1 base from V and 3 bases from J; junction bases left unmatched: 8. The CDR3 spells CATSDLIRQGVHYGYTF. CDR3 in DNA: TGTGCCACCAGTGATTTAATCCGACAGGGGGTTCACTATGGCTACACCTTC.

This clonotype has only a few counts. The chain couples TRBV18 to TRBJ1-2, with 7 bases identical to TRBD1. The ends lost 5 bases at V and 8 bases at J; junction bases unmatched: 11. Germline V CDR1 and CDR2: KGHSH, LQKENI. This CDR3 is 14 amino acids long. The CDR3 loop is CASSTDRTSGGYTF. Here the CDR3 DNA reads TGTGCCAGCTCAACGGACAGGACGAGCGGCGGCTACACCTTC.